Listed below are T cell receptor beta chains from one sample, sequenced in a study of blood T cells in healthy people across ages. Each CDR3 protein gets one entry after TCRdb re-called the 5' RACE reads with MiXCR. The data show nearly 800,000 distinct CDR3 sequences, around 25% seen once. Separately, the same data were catalogued under a study of T cells of mothers and their children.

Sequenced material: blood. The origin of the receptors is a boy aged 10-17 years in good health. Both conserved end residues are part of each CDR3. D genes are given only for firm matches. The listing skips clone size in some rows; elsewhere it reads once, few, many or a size class.

d_call,clone_size,v_call,j_call,cdr3_aa,cdr3_nt
NA,once,TRBV4-3,TRBJ2-7,CASSQDRNTEQYF,TGCGCCAGCAGCCAAGATCGGAACACCGAGCAGTACTTC
NA,few,TRBV20-1,TRBJ1-1,CSASPGALNTEAFF,TGCAGTGCTAGTCCTGGGGCGCTGAACACTGAAGCTTTCTTT
NA,few,TRBV29-1,TRBJ2-1,CSAQGVPAGYGQFF,TGCAGCGCCCAAGGGGTCCCAGCAGGGTATGGGCAGTTCTTC
TRBD2,NA,TRBV9,TRBJ2-1,CASSVKRTSGVHF,TGTGCCAGCAGCGTAAAGAGGACTAGCGGGGTGCACTTC
TRBD2,few,TRBV28,TRBJ2-3,CASSFGGVTDTQYF,TGTGCCAGCAGTTTTGGGGGGGTCACAGATACGCAGTATTTT
NA,few,TRBV29-1,TRBJ1-1,CSVARRLDTEAFF,TGCAGCGTTGCTCGCAGGCTGGACACTGAAGCTTTCTTT
TRBD2,few,TRBV28,TRBJ2-3,CASSHHLAEISTDTQYF,TGTGCCAGCAGTCACCACCTAGCGGAGATTAGCACAGATACGCAGTATTTT
NA,NA,TRBV2,TRBJ2-5,CASSDSLAQETQYF,TGTGCCAGCAGTGACAGCCTCGCGCAAGAGACCCAGTACTTC
TRBD2,few,TRBV6-2/TRBV6-3,TRBJ2-1,CASSITGLAGDEQFF,TGTGCCAGCAGCATTACGGGACTAGCGGGAGATGAGCAGTTCTTC
TRBD2,NA,TRBV7-3,TRBJ2-2,CASSLQAGGNTGELFF,TGTGCCAGCAGCTTACAAGCGGGGGGAAACACCGGGGAGCTGTTTTTT
TRBD2,few,TRBV12-3/TRBV12-4,TRBJ2-7,CASSFGSRSGSYEQYF,TGTGCCAGCAGTTTTGGTTCGAGGAGCGGGAGCTACGAGCAGTACTTC
TRBD2,NA,TRBV6-5,TRBJ2-7,CASSDGRVTEQYF,TGTGCCAGCAGTGACGGGAGGGTTACCGAGCAGTACTTC
TRBD1,few,TRBV29-1,TRBJ2-3,CSAAYRGPSDTQYF,TGCAGCGCCGCGTACAGGGGCCCCTCGGATACGCAGTATTTT
NA,NA,TRBV27,TRBJ2-5,CASTEGPGETQYF,TGTGCCAGCACCGAGGGGCCGGGCGAGACCCAGTACTTC
NA,many,TRBV5-1,TRBJ2-7,CASSLDSHEQYF,TGCGCCAGCAGCTTGGACTCCCACGAGCAGTACTTC
TRBD2,NA,TRBV2,TRBJ2-5,CASSERSGRAPETQYF,TGTGCCAGCAGTGAACGTAGCGGGAGGGCCCCAGAGACCCAGTACTTC
TRBD1,NA,TRBV28,TRBJ2-1,CASSKQGGEQFF,TGTGCCAGCAGTAAACAGGGGGGTGAGCAGTTCTTC
NA,NA,TRBV21-1,TRBJ2-7,CASSKEGPRGEQYF,TGTGCCAGCAGCAAAGAGGGACCGAGGGGCGAGCAGTACTTC
NA,once,TRBV21-1,TRBJ2-3,CASSKSALGQGGGTQYF,TGTGCCAGCAGCAAAAGTGCCCTAGGACAGGGGGGTGGTACGCAGTATTTT
NA,NA,TRBV5-4,TRBJ1-2,CASSLASPDKNYGYTF,TGTGCCAGCAGCTTGGCCAGCCCAGATAAGAACTATGGCTACACCTTC
NA,few,TRBV12-3/TRBV12-4,TRBJ2-1,CASSRSGSSIPEQFF,TGTGCCAGCAGCAGGTCAGGGTCGTCGATACCTGAGCAGTTCTTC
TRBD1,NA,TRBV2,TRBJ1-5,CASRGTALQPQHF,TGTGCCAGCAGGGGGACAGCTTTACAGCCCCAGCATTTT
NA,NA,TRBV5-6,TRBJ2-5,CASSLVALLRETQYF,TGTGCCAGCAGCTTGGTGGCCCTTCTGAGGGAGACCCAGTACTTC
NA,few,TRBV24-1,TRBJ2-3,CATSALGLRDTTDTQYF,TGTGCCACCAGTGCCCTAGGCCTCCGGGATACCACAGATACGCAGTATTTT
NA,few,TRBV29-1,TRBJ2-1,CSVWSYNEQFF,TGCAGCGTTTGGTCCTACAATGAGCAGTTCTTC